The 8 T cell receptor beta chains below all came from one sample that was sequenced in a study of spatial heterogeneity in lung cancer. Stated time point: sample taken at primary tumor resection. TCRdb recomputed calls from the 5' RACE reads with MiXCR, one row per CDR3 protein. The sample contains 35,000 to 45,000 distinct CDR3 sequences, roughly 4.9% of which appear only once. The sequencing used PBMCs, collected at surgery. These receptors were obtained from a female donor with early-stage non-small cell lung cancer.

This clonotype was seen repeatedly, ten times or more. The chain uses TRBV6-6 and TRBJ1-5, with TRBD1 as a possible D gene (6 bases). This CDR3 spans 14 amino acids. Germline-derived CDR1 and CDR2 are MNHNY and SVGAGI (reference sequence). V was pared by 4 bases and J by 2 bases, with 9 bases between. The CDR3 sequence is CASSFGGRNQPQHF. The CDR3 nucleotides read TGTGCCAGCAGTTTTGGGGGGCGCAATCAGCCCCAGCATTTT.

This clonotype occurred many times. The chain has TRBV7-3 and TRBJ1-1, with D unresolved. This CDR3 contains 13 residues. V lost 2 bases and J 3 bases, leaving 7 bases between the germline ends. The V gene's germline CDR1 is SGHTA and CDR2 FQGTGA. The CDR3 DNA reads TGTGCCAGCAGCTTATGGTGGGACACTGAAGCTTTCTTT. Translation gives CASSLWWDTEAFF.

In this sample, this clonotype turned up many times. The chain employs TRBV10-2 and TRBJ1-2, with D uncertain. The CDR3 totals 16 residues. The V end lost 1 base, the J end lost 2 bases, and 14 bases lay between the germline ends. The germline CDR1 and CDR2 sequences are WSHSY and SAAADI. CDR3 region: CASSEFGLPLNYGYTF. The CDR3, as DNA: TGCGCCAGCAGTGAGTTTGGCCTTCCGCTAAACTATGGCTACACCTTC.

This clonotype was recorded many times. V and J are TRBV20-1 and TRBJ2-7; D unclear. The CDR3 length is 15 residues. The V gene lost 0 bases and the J gene lost 1 base, with 13 bases spanning the gap. Per germline, CDR1 DFQATT and CDR2 SNEGSKA (reference sequence). Here the CDR3 DNA reads TGCAGTGCTAGAGACCTAGGAGTTTTGTCCTACGAGCAGTACTTC. As protein: CSARDLGVLSYEQYF.

This clonotype was observed at least ten times. This chain uses TRBV7-7 with TRBJ2-3; D gene unclear. The V end lost 5 bases, the J end lost 6 bases, and 12 bases lay between the germline ends. The CDR3 length is 13 residues. From germline, CDR1 is SSHAT and CDR2 FNYEAQ (reference sequence). The CDR3 region has the DNA TGTGCCAGCAGCCCCTGGTCTGGCGATACGCAGTATTTT. Residues: CASSPWSGDTQYF.

As for this clonotype: A much larger clone differs by one base, so this may be a read error. V is TRBV4-1 and J is TRBJ2-5, with 10 positions matching TRBD2. Germline V gives CDR1 MGHRA, CDR2 YSYEKL. The CDR3 has 15 residues. Trimming took 1 base from V and 2 from J; bases not matched to a gene: 1. CDR3 sequence (DNA): TGCGCCAGCAGCCAAGTGGGACTAGCGCAAGAGACCCAGTACTTC. Encoded protein: CASSQVGLAQETQYF.

This clonotype was observed at least ten times. The CDR3 coding sequence is TGCGCCAGCGGGTCCTACGAGCAGTACTTC. Its protein is CASGSYEQYF. The V and J genes are TRBV4-1 and TRBJ2-7; D is ambiguous. V lost 8 bases and J 1 base, leaving 3 bases between the germline ends. The CDR3 covers 10 residues. The germline gives CDR1 MGHRA, CDR2 YSYEKL.

This clonotype was counted ten times or more. Here the CDR3 DNA reads TGTGCCAGCAGCTTTGGACAGGTCTCCTACGAGCAGTACTTC. As protein: CASSFGQVSYEQYF. The chain combines TRBV7-9 with TRBJ2-7, with 7 bases fitting TRBD1. Germline V CDR1 and CDR2: SEHNR, FQNEAQ (reference sequence). Unmatched junction bases numbered 2, after V lost 3 bases and J lost 0 bases. The CDR3 consists of 14 residues.